This T cell receptor (beta chain) was identified in a study of shared clonotypes between healthy human individuals (dated by TCRdb to between 2020 and 2021). Some background on the complete study: The cohort comprised a couple of women and a few men aged 18 to 49 years. Each donor's leukapheresis produced roughly between roughly 0.85 and 9.5 billion PBMCs. Different laboratories and diverse techniques were used to prepare libraries and sequence TCR repertoires, to increase sequencing depth and limit assay-specific biases. To estimate repertoire size and how much clonotypes are shared between individuals, the study performed deep sequencing of blood TCR repertoires from a few healthy adults. For each donor, three plates each were used for CD4 naive and CD4 memory, two plates were used for CD8 naive, and one plate was used for CD8 memory.

Using the deep immunoSEQ assay, multiplex PCR amplified TCR CDR3 regions from genomic DNA. For each cell subset, the extracted genomic DNA was distributed evenly across all wells of several immunoSEQ 96-well plates, and each plate served as one replicate. For sorted subsets, roughly 200 ng of genomic DNA, equivalent to roughly 30,000 T cell genomes, went into each replicate PCR. Purified libraries were quantified with a Qubit 3.0 fluorometer, sized on a Bioanalyzer 2100, and re-quantified with the KAPA Library Quantification kit. Every immunoSEQ 96-well plate was sequenced on a dedicated single-read 150-cycle Illumina NextSeq 550 flow cell. As for the authors' bioinformatics: Because the immunoSEQ output included only junctional sequences and no quality scores, the filtering could not be the same as the filtering used for full-length reads. To assign V/J genes and CDR3, sequences were annotated against IMGT germline references using PyIR, a Python wrapper for IgBLAST v1.9. Reads with weak V/J assignments (E-value above 1e-6), missing CDR3, stop codons, out-of-frame junctions, or ambiguous translated residues were removed. V3J clonotypes were defined by identical inferred V gene, J gene, and CDR3 amino acid sequence. To compute the percentage overlap between repertoires, the number of shared unique clonotypes was divided by the size of the smaller repertoire. Repertoire richness was assessed with RTK rarefaction, the Chao1 estimator, and Recon v2.1 estimates of unobserved clonotypes. OLGA was used to compute generation probabilities for all TCRbeta clonotypes that the gDNA method yielded from a few donors. The table comes from immuneACCESS by way of TCRdb, which keeps in-frame sequences with V and J called. Part of the clones is missing from these tables; in studies checked, under half for an unresolved V gene and the rest for unknown reasons. The D gene and trimming were derived from the DNA, and the V and J assignments and clone size from that table. This sample comprises approximately 99,000 clones, over 65% of them detected only once. Jointly, the top ten make up 24% of the sample.

In the case of this clone: Its antigen specificity is not known. Base qualities are missing; no much larger clone stands one base away.

The CDR3 runs 14 residues from the cysteine to the phenylalanine. CDR3 DNA only is kept here, 42 bases in frame from base 1. V lost 3 bases and J lost 4 bases; the stretch between them is 13 bases long. Looking up the germline V gene yields CDR1 SNHLY and CDR2 FYNNEI. Healthy HIV-negative adults with no recently reported acute infections or vaccinations were included as donors. Every donor was a Caucasian adult residing in Nashville, Tennessee, USA. CD8 memory samples combined magnetically selected CD45RO+ cells with CCR7-negative CD45RA+ effector memory (TemRA) cells. After blood collection by leukapheresis, PBMCs were isolated using Ficoll-Histopaque density gradient centrifugation and then cryopreserved in the vapor phase of liquid nitrogen. Analytical flow cytometry was used to check the purity and quantity of every magnetically sorted T cell population. From each sorted fraction, genomic DNA was isolated and quantified by UV absorbance on a Nanodrop 2000c.

Here is what the overall study found, with its caveats: Sharing across a handful of donors was observed for about 5% of naive CD4, over 3% of naive CD8, 2% to 2.5% of memory CD4, and roughly 0.4% of memory CD8 clonotypes. Because the study included a small number of donors, the genetic and exposure-history diversity represented was limited. Naive subsets generally had larger estimated clonotype richness than memory subsets did. Based on pairwise subsampling, the degree of clonotype sharing among donors was expected to be affected by sequencing depth. Higher generation probabilities were observed for clonotypes shared by all four sorted-subset donors than for non-shared clonotypes. Sampling was restricted to blood, and TCR repertoires in tissue are likely to differ from TCR repertoires in blood. Even with the large sequencing depth, rarefaction of the sorted-subset datasets indicated that sequencing was incomplete.

The chain uses TRBV2 and TRBJ2-7; 6 matching bases give a weak D call of TRBD2. This TCR was recovered from a woman aged 30 to 39 in good health. The sequenced material came from memory CD8+ T cells sorted from blood. Reading the label with the study, this specimen's cell subset or site is: CD45RO+ cells pooled with CCR7-negative TemRA cells. At the DNA level, the sequence is TGTGCCAGCAGTGAGTGGAGGGATTATTACGAGCAGTACTTC. Its protein reads: CASSEWRDYYEQYF.